This T cell receptor beta chain was recovered during a study of cytomegalovirus exposure and HLA in healthy donors. Primers: 60 Vbeta forward and 13 Jbeta reverse. The repertoire was sequenced with immunoSEQ multiplex PCR; TCRdb's copy has only in-frame clones and lacks some. The data show around 120,000 clones, about 80% seen once. Germline CDR1 reads MNHNY; CDR2 reads SVGAGI (reference sequence). The CDR3 has 16 residues. Germline trimming cut 4 bases from V and 1 base from J; bases unmatched to any gene: 8. Input material: PBMCs. This chain links TRBV6-6 with TRBJ1-2; 8 nucleotides line up with TRBD1. This clonotype was sampled from a human donor in good health. The CDR3 reads CASSFGQGLINYGYTF. CDR3 coding DNA: TGTGCCAGCAGTTTTGGACAGGGCCTAATTAACTATGGCTACACCTTC.